The sequence of this T cell receptor (beta chain) was determined in a study of glioma-infiltrating T cells. The CDR3 runs to 14 residues. V shed 5 bases and J 3 bases; nucleotides not matched to a gene: 5. Germline values: CDR1 LNHDA, CDR2 SQIVND (reference sequence). Using RNA template, CDR3s of TCR alpha and beta were amplified with iRepertoire arm-PCR. TCRdb re-called the multiplex PCR reads through MiXCR, storing one row per CDR3 protein. In the table there are tens of thousands of distinct CDR3 sequences, 20% to 25% of which are singletons. In its sample, this clonotype was seen many times. V gene TRBV19 combines with J gene TRBJ2-7; TRBD1 matches 9 bases. Sequenced: glioma tissue, nonneoplastic brain tissue, or PBMCs (not recorded which). This TCR was sampled from a human donor with low-grade glioma or glioblastoma, undergoing nonglioma brain surgery, or in good health (not recorded which). The CDR3 protein is CASSSGTGIYEQYF. Here the CDR3 DNA reads TGTGCCAGTAGTTCTGGGACAGGGATCTACGAGCAGTACTTC.